One sample yielded the 19 T cell receptor beta chains listed below, sequenced in a study of blood T cell repertoires in COVID-19. Assay used: immunoSEQ multiplex PCR; TCRdb lists only in-frame clones, some missing. The table lists around 34,000 clones, roughly four fifths of them singletons. Sequenced input: peripheral blood. The source is an elderly man with active or convalescent COVID-19.

V is TRBV9 and J is TRBJ2-7, with D perhaps TRBD2 (5 bases). The CDR3 is 14 residues long. In germline, CDR1 is SGDLS, CDR2 YYNGEE. V was shortened by 0 bases and J by 6 bases, with 13 bases between the two germline ends. CDR3 protein: CASSVGEGEGEQYF. The CDR3, as DNA: TGTGCCAGCAGCGTAGGCGAGGGAGAAGGCGAGCAGTACTTC.

This sequence joins TRBV14 and TRBJ1-2; TRBD1 agrees at 8 bases. CDR3 size: 13 residues. With 7 bases clipped from V and 5 bases from J, the junction kept 6 bases outside the gene matches. Looked up from germline, CDR1 is SGHDN and CDR2 is FVKESK. The CDR3 here is CASNPGGSYGYTF. CDR3 nucleotide sequence: TGTGCCAGCAACCCAGGGGGCTCTTATGGCTACACCTTC.

The chain links TRBV24-1 to TRBJ2-3, with 10 bases aligning to TRBD1. This CDR3 spans 15 amino acids. V trimming: 9 bases; J trimming: 3 bases; junction bases outside the gene matches: 8. Germline V gene sequence: CDR1 KGHDR, CDR2 SFDVKD. The CDR3 loop reads CATSRGGQGTDTQYF. CDR3 bases: TGTGCCACCTCGAGGGGGGGACAGGGGACAGATACGCAGTATTTT.

The chain is built from TRBV7-3 and TRBJ2-7, with a tentative D call TRBD1 (5 bases). The CDR3 has 14 residues. V shed 5 bases and J shed 2 bases, with 13 bases lying between them. The V gene's germline CDR1 is SGHTA and CDR2 FQGTGA. The CDR3 region is CASSPGQGAYEQYF. Here the CDR3 DNA reads TGTGCCAGCAGCCCGGGCCAAGGGGCCTACGAGCAGTACTTC.

The V and J genes are TRBV10-3 and TRBJ1-5, with TRBD1 as a possible D gene (5 bases). CDR1 and CDR2 (germline): ENHRY, SYGVKD. V gave up 3 bases and J gave up 2 bases, with 11 bases separating them. The CDR3 totals 15 residues. CDR3 residues: CAISEAGEGNQPQHF. CDR3 nucleotide sequence: TGTGCCATCAGTGAAGCGGGGGAGGGCAATCAGCCCCAGCATTTT.

The chain combines TRBV6-6 with TRBJ2-7; weak D call: TRBD1 (6 bases). Per the germline V gene, CDR1 is MNHNY and CDR2 is SVGAGI (reference sequence). This CDR3 region has 15 residues. V lost 6 bases to trimming and J lost 6 bases, with 21 bases between them. For the CDR3, the DNA is TGTGCCAGCAGCCTCCCACAGGGATTTAGGGGCGAGCAGTACTTC. Protein product: CASSLPQGFRGEQYF.

This clone was picked up a small number of times. The gene calls are TRBV7-2 and TRBJ1-5; weak D call: TRBD1 (5 bases). The germline CDR1 and CDR2 sequences are SGHTA and FQGNSA. This CDR3 contains 18 residues. The V end was cut by 5 bases, the J end by 1 base, with 21 bases between. The CDR3 loop is CASSPGWWGRESNQPQHF. CDR3 nucleotide sequence: TGTGCCAGCAGCCCCGGGTGGTGGGGGAGGGAGAGCAATCAGCCCCAGCATTTT.

There are a few counts of this clone. The chain uses TRBV9 and TRBJ2-7; TRBD2 aligns across 12 bases. Trimming cost V 3 bases and J 2 bases; bases outside gene matches: 0. This CDR3 is 14 amino acids long. Germline V lookup: CDR1 SGDLS, CDR2 YYNGEE. CDR3 DNA sequence: TGTGCCAGCAGCGCTAGCGGGAGGGCCTACGAGCAGTACTTC. Residues: CASSASGRAYEQYF.

The V and J genes are TRBV3-1 (or the pseudogene TRBV3-2) and TRBJ2-3, with unresolved D. The CDR3 runs to 13 residues. The germline CDR1 and CDR2 sequences are LGHDT and YNNKEL (reference sequence). V was clipped by 0 bases and J by 14 bases, with 15 bases between them. In DNA form, the CDR3 reads TGTGCCAGCAGCCAAGAATCCTTAGAGCTTGCGTATTTT. It codes for CASSQESLELAYF.

This chain links TRBV18 with TRBJ2-2; unclear D gene. In germline, CDR1 is KGHSH, CDR2 LQKENI. V gave up 3 bases and J gave up 1 base, with 9 bases separating them. This CDR3 contains 15 residues. CDR3 nucleotide sequence: TGTGCCAGCTCACCGGGCCGGTTGAACACCGGGGAGCTGTTTTTT. Amino acid sequence: CASSPGRLNTGELFF.

The rearrangement links TRBV2 to TRBJ2-7; TRBD2 matches at 14 bases. The germline CDR1 and CDR2 sequences are SNHLY and FYNNEI. The CDR3 sequence is 16 residues long. Germline trimming cut 6 bases from V and 5 bases from J; bases unmatched to any gene: 9. CDR3 sequence: CASRRLAGGPGDEQYF. As DNA, the CDR3 is TGTGCCAGCAGACGACTAGCGGGAGGGCCGGGGGACGAGCAGTACTTC.

The chain combines TRBV6-5 with TRBJ2-7; D remains unclear. Germline CDR1 and CDR2: MNHEY and SVGAGI. The CDR3 is 15 amino acids. Trimming cost V 6 bases and J 3 bases, with 18 bases left between them. CDR3 protein: CASRPGPPVGYEQYF. CDR3 DNA: TGTGCCAGCAGACCGGGTCCTCCTGTCGGCTACGAGCAGTACTTC.

The rearrangement links TRBV5-1 to TRBJ2-1, with TRBD2 matching over 8 bases. The trim removed 4 bases at V and 15 bases at J, leaving 12 bases unmatched. This CDR3 comprises 13 residues. The V gene's germline CDR1 is SGHRS and CDR2 YFSETQ. The CDR3: CASSPAVAGSWFF. CDR3 nucleotides: TGCGCCAGCAGCCCTGCGGTAGCGGGGTCCTGGTTCTTC. The entire variable domain, with the rest obtained from reference TRBV5-1 and TRBJ2-1, is as follows: KAGVTQTPRYLIKTRGQQVTLSCSPISGHRSVSWYQQTPGQGLQFLFEYFSETQRNKGNFPGRFSGRQFSNSRSEMNVSTLELGDSALYLCASSPAVAGSWFFGPGTRLTVL.

V usage is TRBV5-1 and J usage is TRBJ2-1; TRBD2 agrees at 10 bases. The CDR3 is made up of 15 amino acids. The V segment lost 5 bases and the J segment 3 bases; nucleotides outside the gene matches: 5. CDR1 and CDR2 (germline): SGHRS, YFSETQ. CDR3 DNA: TGCGCCAGCAGGCGCCAGCGGGAGGGCTACAATGAGCAGTTCTTC. Translated, it gives CASRRQREGYNEQFF. The full variable domain, rest sourced from reference TRBV5-1 and TRBJ2-1, is KAGVTQTPRYLIKTRGQQVTLSCSPISGHRSVSWYQQTPGQGLQFLFEYFSETQRNKGNFPGRFSGRQFSNSRSEMNVSTLELGDSALYLCASRRQREGYNEQFFGPGTRLTVL.

The chain uses TRBV28 and TRBJ1-4, with unresolved D. V was cut by 6 bases and J by 0 bases, with 8 bases left in between. CDR1 MDHEN and CDR2 SYDVKM come from the germline V gene. The CDR3 is made up of 14 amino acids. Written as DNA, the CDR3 is TGTGCCAGCAGCCACCGAGCAACTAATGAAAAACTGTTTTTT. This gives the protein CASSHRATNEKLFF.

V usage is TRBV5-1 and J usage is TRBJ1-2; TRBD1 matches at 7 bases. The CDR3 extends over 14 amino acids. Trimming removed 0 bases from V and 8 bases from J; junction bases left unmatched: 7. Germline V gives CDR1 SGHRS, CDR2 YFSETQ. The CDR3 DNA reads TGCGCCAGCAGCTTGGACGGCAGGGGGTGGGGCTACACCTTC. This gives the protein CASSLDGRGWGYTF.

The CDR3 reads CASSEGTSGYTDTQYF. The CDR3 bases are TGTGCCAGCAGTGAAGGGACTAGCGGATACACAGATACGCAGTATTTT. V is TRBV2 and J is TRBJ2-3, with TRBD2 identical over 10 bases. The CDR3 length is 16 residues. Germline CDR1 and CDR2: SNHLY and FYNNEI. Trimming removed 1 base from V and 2 bases from J; junction bases left unmatched: 3.

This clone was counted once. This chain joins TRBV30 and TRBJ1-3; 7 nucleotides agree with TRBD1. The CDR3 has 15 residues. The junction had 7 bases not matched to a gene; V was cut back by 2 bases and J by 3 bases. CDR1 is GTSNPN and CDR2 is SVGIG in the germline V gene (reference sequence). DNA of the CDR3: TGTGCCTGGAGTAGCTTAGGGACAGTTGGAAACACCATATATTTT. It yields the protein CAWSSLGTVGNTIYF.

J is TRBJ2-7 and V is TRBV12-3 or TRBV12-4, with D hard to call. The length of the CDR3 is 13 residues. V lost 3 bases, J lost 3 bases, and 9 bases lay in between. The CDR3 loop reads CASSLTHNYEQYF. As DNA, the CDR3 is TGTGCCAGCAGTTTGACACACAACTACGAGCAGTACTTC.